The rows below give T cell receptor beta chains drawn from one sample of a study of T cells expressing NK-cell markers. TCRdb reanalyzed the 5' RACE reads, giving one entry per CDR3 protein sequence and no DNA. Its table lists roughly 160,000 distinct CDR3 sequences. The source material was blood T cells: a sorted CD56 or NKG2C T cell subset, CD4+ or CD8+ T cells, or bulk PBMC T cells (not recorded which). These receptors originate from a man aged 18-69 years in good health. CDR3s include the opening cysteine and the closing phenylalanine or tryptophan.

TRBJ2-1	TRBV4-2	CASSQGNSEQFF
TRBJ1-1	TRBV7-3	CASSPGEGHTEAFF
TRBJ2-2	TRBV7-9	CASSFGASDRELFF
TRBJ2-7	TRBV5-6	CASSLQIFDRGEYF
TRBJ2-6	TRBV29-1	CSVVGGLGANVLTF
TRBJ2-1	TRBV19	CASSRRGGATEQFF
TRBJ1-5	TRBV13	CASSLAVRGRSRDNQPQHF
TRBJ1-2	TRBV7-9	CASSGGDYGYTF
TRBJ1-3	TRBV7-2	CASSLVGTDSGNTIYF
TRBJ2-2	TRBV6-1	CATSTHEGYTGELFF
TRBJ1-4	TRBV7-9	CATLRPGEYEKLFF
TRBJ2-1	TRBV5-4	CASSIRRANEQFF
TRBJ1-5	TRBV20-1	CSARVPGTGDSSNQPQHF
TRBJ2-6	TRBV4-2	CASSQDSLSGANVLTF
TRBJ1-6	TRBV15	CATSRDRTGNNSPLHF
TRBJ2-7	TRBV12-5	CASGLDREVHEQYF
TRBJ1-5	TRBV4-1	CASSPLQGASNQPQHF
TRBJ2-5	TRBV20-1	CSARDGTSGKRTQYF
TRBJ2-7	TRBV6-2/TRBV6-3	CASSLELSRDLSYEQYF
TRBJ2-3	TRBV15	CATSGREGSTDTQYF
TRBJ1-2	TRBV6-4	CASSGRRYANYGYTF
TRBJ1-4	TRBV28	CASKNLDRVEKLFF
TRBJ1-4	TRBV19	CASSPTGLGNEKLFF
TRBJ2-5	TRBV2	CASSEERGDQETQYF